The following is a T cell receptor beta chain sequence with its context. This sample stems from a study of T cells in Graves' hyperthyroidism and ophthalmopathy. This CDR3 has 15 amino acids. The V and J ends lost 3 bases and 5 bases, in that order; junction bases with no gene match: 5. The germline CDR1 and CDR2 sequences are LNHNV and YYDKDF (reference sequence). Amplification of TCR beta CDR3 regions used RNA as the template. First-round RT-PCR of the TCR CDR3 relied on the HTBI primer set. TCRdb reprocessed the multiplex PCR reads via MiXCR and lists one record per CDR3 protein. The table lists 450,000 to 700,000 distinct CDR3 sequences, around 45% of them singletons. The study based diagnoses on clinical symptoms, serum thyroxine and TRAb, thyroid ultrasound and orbital computed tomography.

The V call is TRBV15, the J call TRBJ2-5; 11 nucleotides agree with TRBD2. The sequence derives from an adult woman with Graves' disease, either hyperthyroidism or ophthalmopathy (not recorded which). The sample was peripheral blood or thyroid tissue (not recorded which). The CDR3 DNA reads TGTGCCACCAGCAGGTCGACTAGCGGGACGGAGACCCAGTACTTC. Amino acid sequence: CATSRSTSGTETQYF.